This entry lists 17 T cell receptor beta chains sequenced from one sample in a study of T cells after yellow fever vaccination. TCRdb reanalysed the 5' RACE reads using MiXCR and keeps one entry per CDR3 protein. There are 620,000 or so distinct CDR3 sequences in the sample; roughly an eighth occur only once, and 14% to 15% lies in the top ten. Sequences were derived from PBMCs, sampled on the day of the yellow fever booster vaccination. The receptors were gathered from a man younger than 40 who received the YFV17D yellow fever vaccine.

The rearrangement links TRBV12-3 or TRBV12-4 to TRBJ2-1, with 9 bases that match TRBD2. CDR3 length: 19 amino acids. J lost 8 bases, V lost 3 bases, and 20 bases had no gene match. The CDR3 protein is CASSFRGSLAGPWQDEQFF. Written as DNA, the CDR3 is TGTGCCAGCAGTTTTAGGGGTTCGCTAGCGGGACCCTGGCAGGATGAGCAGTTCTTC.

This chain uses TRBV28 with TRBJ1-2; no clear D. Germline V gene lookup returns CDR1 MDHEN and CDR2 SYDVKM. CDR3 length: 13 residues. The germline V and J ends were trimmed by 7 bases and 4 bases, with 13 bases remaining between them. CDR3 coding DNA: TGTGCCAGCATGATCAGTGGCCTCTATGGCTACACCTTC. Its protein product is CASMISGLYGYTF.

This clonotype was detected a few times. The chain links TRBV27 to TRBJ1-1; D gene ambiguous. Germline loops: CDR1 MNHEY, CDR2 SMNVEV (reference sequence). The CDR3 is 13 residues long. Trimming shortened V by 3 bases and J by 8 bases, and 13 bases separated the two germline ends. In DNA, the CDR3 is TGTGCCAGCAGTTTTGTAGGTGACCAGGAAGCTTTCTTT. It specifies CASSFVGDQEAFF.

Many counts were recorded for this clonotype. The CDR3 reads CSARDPGASGIPTYNEQFF. The CDR3, as DNA: TGCAGTGCTAGAGACCCGGGAGCTAGCGGGATCCCCACATACAATGAGCAGTTCTTC. The genes are TRBV20-1 and TRBJ2-1; 9 bases match TRBD2. The germline V gene has CDR1 DFQATT and CDR2 SNEGSKA (reference sequence). After removal of 0 bases from V and 4 bases from J, the junction contained 16 bases not matched to a gene. The CDR3 totals 19 residues.

This clonotype has a handful of counts. The chain links TRBV7-6 to TRBJ2-3, with TRBD1 identical over 9 bases. CDR1 and CDR2 (germline): SGHVS, FNYEAQ. J was trimmed by 4 bases and V by 3 bases; bases with no gene match: 11. The length of the CDR3 is 17 residues. CDR3 sequence (DNA): TGTGCCAGCAGCTTGGCGCTTCGGACAGGGGAGCCAGATACGCAGTATTTT. Translating it yields CASSLALRTGEPDTQYF. Full variable domain (remainder filled in from reference TRBV7-6 and TRBJ2-3): GAGVSQSPRYKVTKRGQDVALRCDPISGHVSLYWYRQALGQGPEFLTYFNYEAQQDKSGLPNDRFSAERPEGSISTLTIQRTEQRDSAMYRCASSLALRTGEPDTQYFGPGTRLTVL.

In this sample, this clonotype turned up many times. This chain joins TRBV7-9 and TRBJ2-1, with 7 nucleotides matching TRBD2. The length of the CDR3 is 15 residues. V was clipped by 1 base and J by 8 bases; unmatched bases: 8. Germline V gene data show CDR1 as SEHNR and CDR2 as FQNEAQ (reference sequence). The CDR3 sequence is CASSLVGGSAYEQFF. The CDR3 region has the DNA TGTGCCAGCAGCTTAGTGGGCGGGAGTGCTTATGAGCAGTTCTTC.

CDR3 loop: CASSQDFFSSSYEQYF. In nucleotides, the CDR3 is TGTGCCAGCAGCCAAGACTTTTTTTCGAGCTCCTACGAGCAGTACTTC. The chain recombines TRBV11-2 with TRBJ2-7; D remains ambiguous. CDR1 is SGHAT and CDR2 is FQNNGV in the germline V gene. This CDR3 region has 16 residues. With 5 bases removed from V and 0 bases from J, the gap between germline ends came to 17 bases.

The V gene is TRBV11-3, the J gene TRBJ2-1, with D perhaps TRBD1 (6 bases). Germline V CDR1 and CDR2: SGHNT, YENEEA. CDR3 length equals 13 residues. Trimming took off 5 bases at V and 7 bases at J, with 12 bases between the two ends. CDR3: CASSENRDNEQFF. CDR3 sequence (DNA): TGTGCCAGCAGCGAAAACAGGGATAATGAGCAGTTCTTC.

This sequence joins TRBV29-1 and TRBJ2-5; D unresolved. V was clipped by 7 bases and J by 5 bases, with 14 bases between them. The germline V gene encodes CDR1 SQVTM and CDR2 ANQGSEA. The CDR3 covers 12 residues. The DNA for the CDR3 is TGCAGCGGTCAGACGGCAGGCGAGACCCAGTACTTC. It specifies CSGQTAGETQYF.

The chain uses TRBV30 and TRBJ2-1; tentatively, D is TRBD2 (5 bases). This CDR3 contains 14 residues. Germline V gene data show CDR1 as GTSNPN and CDR2 as SVGIG (reference sequence). V was shortened by 6 bases and J by 2 bases, with 14 bases between the two germline ends. The CDR3 DNA is TGTGCCTGCACGCGAGTGGGAGCCTACAATGAGCAGTTCTTC. It encodes CACTRVGAYNEQFF.

A few counts support this clonotype. The chain is built from TRBV2 and TRBJ1-6; weak D call: TRBD1 (5 bases). The CDR3 extends over 14 amino acids. Germline CDR1 is SNHLY and CDR2 is FYNNEI. Trimming took off 6 bases at V and 8 bases at J, with 14 bases between the two ends. In DNA form, the CDR3 reads TGTGCCAGCAGGTTGGGGGTAAGGGATTCACCCCTCCACTTT. The encoded protein is CASRLGVRDSPLHF. Using reference TRBV2 and TRBJ1-6 for the parts outside the CDR3, the full variable domain is EPEVTQTPSHQVTQMGQEVILRCVPISNHLYFYWYRQILGQKVEFLVSFYNNEISEKSEIFDDQFSVERPDGSNFTLKIRSTKLEDSAMYFCASRLGVRDSPLHFGNGTRLTVT.

This chain connects TRBV5-5 to TRBJ1-2; D unclear. Per germline, CDR1 SGHKS and CDR2 YYEKEE (reference sequence). Trimming took 0 bases from V and 8 from J, leaving 8 bases between them. The CDR3 runs 12 residues. CDR3 coding DNA: TGTGCCAGCAGCTTGGAGGCCGGGGGCTACACCTTC. The encoded protein is CASSLEAGGYTF.

The rearrangement uses TRBV5-1 and TRBJ2-2, with 8 positions matching TRBD2. CDR1 and CDR2 (germline): SGHRS, YFSETQ. V lost 1 base to trimming and J lost 2 bases; unmatched junction nucleotides: 4. The CDR3 extends over 16 amino acids. For the CDR3, the DNA is TGCGCCAGCAGCTTGTCCACTAGCGGAAACACCGGGGAGCTGTTTTTT. Translated: CASSLSTSGNTGELFF.

This sequence joins TRBV20-1 and TRBJ2-1; the match to TRBD2 covers 10 bases. The germline V gene has CDR1 DFQATT and CDR2 SNEGSKA (reference sequence). This CDR3 spans 15 amino acids. J was trimmed by 9 bases and V by 6 bases; bases with no gene match: 14. DNA of the CDR3: TGCAGTGCCCCTCCCGGGGCTAGCGGGAGAGGTGAGCAGTTCTTC. It codes for CSAPPGASGRGEQFF.

This chain connects TRBV27 to TRBJ1-6; D is unclear. Trimming left V 2 bases short and J 8 bases short, with 22 bases between. Germline-derived CDR1 and CDR2 are MNHEY and SMNVEV (reference sequence). The CDR3 is 18 residues long. The CDR3 region has the DNA TGTGCCAGCAGTTTACGCTGGGTTCCAGGCCCCGCATATTCACCCCTCCACTTT. Its translation: CASSLRWVPGPAYSPLHF.

This clonotype has a handful of counts. The chain couples TRBV6-1 to TRBJ2-7; D is possibly TRBD1 (6 bases). CDR1 MNHNS and CDR2 SASEGT come from the germline V gene. The CDR3 runs 14 residues. The V gene lost 8 bases and the J gene lost 2 bases, with 16 bases spanning the gap. The CDR3 loop is CASSRTATTYEQYF. In DNA, the CDR3 is TGTGCCAGCTCTAGGACAGCCACTACCTACGAGCAGTACTTC.

This clonotype was recorded a few times. The chain couples TRBV15 to TRBJ2-7; 12 positions agree with TRBD2. Germline V lookup: CDR1 LNHNV, CDR2 YYDKDF (reference sequence). This CDR3 contains 16 residues. With V trimmed by 3 bases and J by 2 bases, 5 bases remained unmatched. In DNA, the CDR3 is TGTGCCACCAGCAGCCCCGGACTAGCGGGAACCTACGAGCAGTACTTC. This translates into CATSSPGLAGTYEQYF.